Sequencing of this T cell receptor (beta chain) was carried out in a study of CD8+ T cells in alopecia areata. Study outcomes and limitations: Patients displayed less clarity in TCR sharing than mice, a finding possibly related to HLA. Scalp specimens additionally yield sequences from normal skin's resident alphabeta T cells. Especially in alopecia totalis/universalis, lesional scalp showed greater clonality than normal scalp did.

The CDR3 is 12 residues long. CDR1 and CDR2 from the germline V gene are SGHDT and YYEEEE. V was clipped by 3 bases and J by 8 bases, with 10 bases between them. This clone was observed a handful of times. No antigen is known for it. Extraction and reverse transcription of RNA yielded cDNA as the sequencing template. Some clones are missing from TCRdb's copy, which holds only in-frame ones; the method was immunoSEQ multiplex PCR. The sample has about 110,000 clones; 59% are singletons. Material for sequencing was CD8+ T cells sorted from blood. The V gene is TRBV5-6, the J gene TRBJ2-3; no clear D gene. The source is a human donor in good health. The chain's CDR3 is CASSSGRATQYF. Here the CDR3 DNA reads TGTGCCAGCAGCTCAGGTCGGGCTACGCAGTATTTT.